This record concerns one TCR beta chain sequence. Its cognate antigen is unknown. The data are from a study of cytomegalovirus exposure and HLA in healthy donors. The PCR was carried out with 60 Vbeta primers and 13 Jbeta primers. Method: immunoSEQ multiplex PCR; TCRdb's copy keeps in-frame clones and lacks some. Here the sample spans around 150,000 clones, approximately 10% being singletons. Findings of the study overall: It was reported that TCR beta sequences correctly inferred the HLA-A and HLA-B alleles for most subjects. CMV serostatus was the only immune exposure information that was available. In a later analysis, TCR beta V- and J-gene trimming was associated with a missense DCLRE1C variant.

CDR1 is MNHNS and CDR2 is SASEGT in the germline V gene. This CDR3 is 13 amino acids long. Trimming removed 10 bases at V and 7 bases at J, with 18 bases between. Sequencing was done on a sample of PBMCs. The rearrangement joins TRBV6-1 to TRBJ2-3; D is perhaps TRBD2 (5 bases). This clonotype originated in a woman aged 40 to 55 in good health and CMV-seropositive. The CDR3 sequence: CATRDILAYTQYF. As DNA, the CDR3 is TGTGCCACCCGCGACATCCTAGCATATACGCAGTATTTT.